This T cell receptor beta chain originates from a study of blood T cell repertoires in COVID-19. Study in general: Acute and convalescent COVID-19 specimens originated in the United States, Italy and Spain.

Followed longitudinally, the Seattle patients had been enrolled during active infection. Original analysis: Nucleated cell number was recorded as an estimate derived from reference gene primer amplification. TCRdb keeps only in-frame clones here, not all; method: immunoSEQ multiplex PCR. V and J calls and clone size come straight from that table; D and trimming were deduced from the DNA. The repertoire holds roughly 180,000 clones, with around 79% as singletons. The specimen sequenced was peripheral blood. The source is a woman aged 60-70 years with COVID-19, enrolled during active disease.

The CDR3 DNA is TGTGCCAGCAGTTTAGTAGCGGGGGGGCAAGGAGAGACCCAGTACTTC. Translated, it gives CASSLVAGGQGETQYF. The rearrangement links TRBV27 to TRBJ2-5, with TRBD2 matching 11 bases. CDR3 length: 16 amino acids. Germline V gene sequence: CDR1 MNHEY, CDR2 SMNVEV (reference sequence). V was clipped by 2 bases and J by 4 bases; unmatched bases: 6.